This TCR beta chain derives from a study of beta chain features in type 1 diabetes. Study at large: Taken together, all samples contributed more than 90,000,000 examined sorted cells. Broader study findings: A moderate, significant TCRB CDR3 shortening appeared in type 1 diabetes across four CD4+ subsets. In cDNA sequencing, cells with high TCR expression could be over-represented.

This CDR3 has 13 residues. The germline V gene encodes CDR1 MGHDK and CDR2 SYGVNS. The V end was cut by 3 bases, the J end by 4 bases, with 9 bases between. Every bit of the isolated RNA underwent reverse transcription, so sequencing read expressed TCRB transcripts. Produced via immunoSEQ multiplex PCR; TCRdb's table is partial and in-frame only. Of 250,000 to 350,000 clones in the sample, 14% were seen once. Each of the CD4+ naive, central memory, regulatory and stem cell-like memory populations was sorted via CD45RO/CCR7/CD25/CD127/CD95/CD27. Of note for this clone: As yet, its antigen is unknown.

The V gene is TRBV25-1, the J gene TRBJ1-1; a possible D gene is TRBD1 (5 bases). The receptor comes from a man aged 25-40 years with type 1 diabetes. Sequenced: naive CD4+ T cells from blood. The DNA for the CDR3 is TGTGCCAGCAGTGAGCCAGGGTCCACTGAAGCTTTCTTT. Its protein product is CASSEPGSTEAFF. Looking up the rest from reference TRBV25-1 and TRBJ1-1 gives the full variable domain: EADIYQTPRYLVIGTGKKITLECSQTMGHDKMYWYQQDPGMELHLIHYSYGVNSTEKGDLSSESTVSRIRTEHFPLTLESARPSHTSQYLCASSEPGSTEAFFGQGTRLTVV.